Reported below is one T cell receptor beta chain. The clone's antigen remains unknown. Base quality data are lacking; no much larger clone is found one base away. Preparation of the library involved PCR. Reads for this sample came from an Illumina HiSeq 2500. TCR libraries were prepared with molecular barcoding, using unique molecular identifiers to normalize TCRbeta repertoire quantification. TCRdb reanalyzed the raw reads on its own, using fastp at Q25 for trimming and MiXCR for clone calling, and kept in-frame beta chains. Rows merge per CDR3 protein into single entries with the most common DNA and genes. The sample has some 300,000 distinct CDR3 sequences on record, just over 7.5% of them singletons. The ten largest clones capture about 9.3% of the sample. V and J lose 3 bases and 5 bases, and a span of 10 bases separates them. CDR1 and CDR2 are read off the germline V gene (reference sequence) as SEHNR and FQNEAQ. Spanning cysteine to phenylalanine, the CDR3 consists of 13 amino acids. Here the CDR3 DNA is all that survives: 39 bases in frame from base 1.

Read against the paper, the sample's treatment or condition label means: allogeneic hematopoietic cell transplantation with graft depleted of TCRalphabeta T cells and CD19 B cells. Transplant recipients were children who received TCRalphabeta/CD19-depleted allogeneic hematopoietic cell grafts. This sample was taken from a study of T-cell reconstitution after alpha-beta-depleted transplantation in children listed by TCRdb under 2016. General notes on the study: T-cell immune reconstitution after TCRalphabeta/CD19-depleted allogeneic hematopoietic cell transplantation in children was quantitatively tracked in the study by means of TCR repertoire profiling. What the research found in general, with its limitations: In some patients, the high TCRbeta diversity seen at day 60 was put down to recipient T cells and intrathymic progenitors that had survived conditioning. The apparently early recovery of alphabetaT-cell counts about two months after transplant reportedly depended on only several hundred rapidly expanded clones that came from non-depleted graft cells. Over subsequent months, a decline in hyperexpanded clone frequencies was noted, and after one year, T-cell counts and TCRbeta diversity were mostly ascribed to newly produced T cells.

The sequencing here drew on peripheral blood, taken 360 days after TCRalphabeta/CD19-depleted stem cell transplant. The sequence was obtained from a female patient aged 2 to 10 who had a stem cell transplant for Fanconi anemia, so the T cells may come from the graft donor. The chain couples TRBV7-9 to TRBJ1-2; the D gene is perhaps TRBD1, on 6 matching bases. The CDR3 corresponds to CASSLADSYGYTF. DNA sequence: TGTGCCAGCAGCTTGGCGGACAGTTATGGCTACACCTTC.